This T cell receptor beta chain was sequenced during a study of T cell repertoires in cytomegalovirus infection. Looking at the study overall: Both CMV infection and a matching HLA type were indicated by public TCR beta signatures.

V was pared by 0 bases and J by 8 bases, with 10 bases of the junction left unmatched. Germline V CDR1 and CDR2: SGHVS, FQNEAQ. The CDR3 runs to 16 residues. This clonotype was counted at least ten times. TCRdb re-analysed the reads in MiXCR, keeping a single row per CDR3 protein. The repertoire consists of 90,000 to 120,000 distinct CDR3 sequences, with more than 20% occurring once and the leading ten covering approximately 40%. Material for sequencing was CD8+ T cells from PBMCs. V and J are TRBV7-8 and TRBJ2-1, with 7 bases lining up with TRBD1. This receptor was identified in a human donor in good health (CMV status not recorded). Some clones in this sample may be carry-over from other donors' samples. The CDR3 region is CASSLATGFGRDEQFF. The CDR3 DNA reads TGTGCCAGCAGCTTAGCGACAGGGTTCGGAAGGGATGAGCAGTTCTTC.